This entry features one T cell receptor (beta chain) sequence. Its antigen is undetermined. This entry comes from a study of response to subunit inactivated influenza vaccine. TCRdb fed the RT-PCR reads into MiXCR, producing one record per CDR3 protein. This sample has around 650,000 distinct CDR3 sequences, with 15% to 19% found just once. The CDR3 is made up of 14 amino acids. Germline lookup yields CDR1 ENHRY and CDR2 SYGVKD. V was pared by 3 bases and J by 1 base, with 9 bases between. General study findings and limits: Authors suggested few new T cells are recruited by each seasonal influenza vaccination.

The clonotype was recovered from a man aged 50 or older who received an inactivated influenza vaccine. The chain employs TRBV10-3 and TRBJ2-5; D unresolved. The source material was PBMCs from blood, sampled about 12 days after vaccination. The CDR3 bases are TGTGCCATCAGTGACGAAGCTGGCCAAGAGACCCAGTACTTC. Its translation: CAISDEAGQETQYF.